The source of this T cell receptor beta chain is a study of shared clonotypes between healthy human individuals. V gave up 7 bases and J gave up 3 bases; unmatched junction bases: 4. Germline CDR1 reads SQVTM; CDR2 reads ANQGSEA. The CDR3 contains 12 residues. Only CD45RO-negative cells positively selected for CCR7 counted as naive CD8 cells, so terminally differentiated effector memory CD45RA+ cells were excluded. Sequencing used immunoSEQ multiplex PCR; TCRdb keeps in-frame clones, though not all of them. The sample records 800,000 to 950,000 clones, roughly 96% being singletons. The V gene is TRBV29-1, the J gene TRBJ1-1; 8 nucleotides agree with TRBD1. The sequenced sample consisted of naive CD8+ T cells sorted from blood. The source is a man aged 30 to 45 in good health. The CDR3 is CSAQGADTEAFF. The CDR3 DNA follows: TGCAGCGCCCAGGGGGCGGACACTGAAGCTTTCTTT.